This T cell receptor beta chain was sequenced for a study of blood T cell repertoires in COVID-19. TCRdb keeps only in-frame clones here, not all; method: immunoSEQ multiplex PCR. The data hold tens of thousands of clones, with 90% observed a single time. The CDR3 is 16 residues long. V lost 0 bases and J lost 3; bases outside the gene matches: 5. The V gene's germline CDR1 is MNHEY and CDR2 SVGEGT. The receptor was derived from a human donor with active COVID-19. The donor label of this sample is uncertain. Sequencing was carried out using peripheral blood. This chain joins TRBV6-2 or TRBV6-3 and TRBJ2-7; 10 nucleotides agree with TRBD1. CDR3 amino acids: CASSYSRDRGNYEQYF. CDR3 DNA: TGTGCCAGCAGTTACTCGAGGGACAGGGGTAACTACGAGCAGTACTTC.